A single sample is the source of the 18 T cell receptor beta chains below, sequenced in a study of blood T cell repertoires in COVID-19. Clones were read by immunoSEQ multiplex PCR, and TCRdb kept only the in-frame ones, dropping some. The sample lists 110,000 or so clones, roughly 84% occurring once. Sequenced: peripheral blood. The receptors shown here come from a woman between 65 and 79 years old who had recovered from COVID-19.

The chain carries TRBV7-8 and TRBJ1-5; 11 bases match TRBD1. Germline V gene sequence: CDR1 SGHVS, CDR2 FQNEAQ. The CDR3 totals 14 residues. Unmatched junction bases numbered 4, after V lost 6 bases and J lost 6 bases. CDR3 sequence reads: CASRPGTGGQPQHF. As DNA, the CDR3 is TGTGCCAGCAGGCCCGGGACAGGGGGTCAGCCCCAGCATTTT.

The chain joins TRBV6-2 or TRBV6-3 to TRBJ2-5; D is undetermined. This CDR3 is built from 12 residues. Germline CDR1 is MNHEY and CDR2 is SVGEGT. V was clipped by 5 bases and J by 5 bases, with 9 bases between them. The CDR3 DNA reads TGTGCCAGCAGTGTGAGGTGGGAGACCCAGTACTTC. Translation gives CASSVRWETQYF.

The chain joins TRBV4-2 to TRBJ1-6; TRBD1 is a possible D gene (6 bases). This CDR3 has 17 amino acids. Between the trimmed V and J ends, which lost 3 bases and 1 base, there was a span of 13 bases. The germline CDR1 and CDR2 sequences are LGHNA and YNFKEQ. The CDR3 here is CASSQGADGSYNSPLHF. In DNA, the CDR3 is TGTGCCAGCAGCCAGGGGGCAGATGGGTCCTATAATTCACCCCTCCACTTT.

The rearrangement uses TRBV5-1 and TRBJ2-3, with 10 bases that match TRBD2. This CDR3 spans 16 amino acids. With 2 bases clipped from V and 0 bases from J, the junction kept 3 bases outside the gene matches. Germline V gene lookup returns CDR1 SGHRS and CDR2 YFSETQ. The CDR3 DNA reads TGCGCCAGCAGCTTAAGCGGGAGGGTTAGCACAGATACGCAGTATTTT. It is translated as CASSLSGRVSTDTQYF.

Here the CDR3 DNA reads TGTGCCACCAGTGAGGCCGGGACAGGGGTAAGAGATACGCAGTATTTT. The encoded protein is CATSEAGTGVRDTQYF. The J gene is TRBJ2-3, the V gene TRBV24-1, with 10 bases aligning to TRBD1. The CDR3 sequence is 16 residues long. The trim removed 4 bases at V and 5 bases at J, leaving 8 bases unmatched. Germline CDR1 reads KGHDR; CDR2 reads SFDVKD.

This chain joins TRBV7-9 and TRBJ2-7; TRBD1 aligns across 9 bases. V was clipped by 5 bases and J by 3 bases; unmatched bases: 8. Looked up from germline, CDR1 is SEHNR and CDR2 is FQNEAQ (reference sequence). The CDR3 loop spans 15 amino acids. The CDR3 DNA follows: TGTGCCAGCAGCCAATACCCGGGACAGGGCTACGAGCAGTACTTC. This encodes CASSQYPGQGYEQYF.

The gene calls are TRBV19 and TRBJ1-2, with a tentative D call TRBD1 (6 bases). The ends were cut back, 7 bases at V and 1 base at J, with 13 bases in the middle. The V gene's germline CDR1 is LNHDA and CDR2 SQIVND (reference sequence). CDR3 size: 14 residues. In DNA form, the CDR3 reads TGTGCCAGTATTGTCAGGGGCCGTAACTATGGCTACACCTTC. It is translated as CASIVRGRNYGYTF.

The gene calls are TRBV9 and TRBJ1-3, with D tentatively TRBD1 (6 bases). Per germline, CDR1 SGDLS and CDR2 YYNGEE. This CDR3 comprises 13 residues. Trimming removed 4 bases from V and 8 bases from J, with 13 bases in between. The CDR3 loop reads CASSRNRADTIYF. Here the CDR3 DNA reads TGTGCCAGCAGCCGGAACAGGGCGGACACCATATATTTT.

The V call is TRBV7-2, the J call TRBJ2-7, with 14 bases that match TRBD2. Unmatched junction bases numbered 3, after V lost 3 bases and J lost 5 bases. CDR1 is SGHTA and CDR2 is FQGNSA in the germline V gene. This CDR3 is built from 15 residues. The CDR3 DNA sequence: TGTGCCAGCAGCTTGGGACTAGCGGGGGTCGACGAGCAGTACTTC. Residues: CASSLGLAGVDEQYF. The full variable domain, its missing parts supplied by reference TRBV7-2 and TRBJ2-7, is GAGVSQSPSNKVTEKGKDVELRCDPISGHTALYWYRQSLGQGLEFLIYFQGNSAPDKSGLPSDRFSAERTGGSVSTLTIQRTQQEDSAVYLCASSLGLAGVDEQYFGPGTRLTVT.

J is TRBJ1-4 and V is TRBV28; 10 bases fit TRBD1. The germline V gene has CDR1 MDHEN and CDR2 SYDVKM. V gave up 2 bases and J gave up 8 bases; unmatched junction bases: 5. The CDR3 contains 15 residues. The CDR3 spells CASSLGGTGEEKLFF. In DNA form, the CDR3 reads TGTGCCAGCAGTTTAGGCGGGACAGGGGAGGAAAAACTGTTTTTT.

A word on this clone: Sequence at one end of the junction differs from germline and may be a read error. The chain combines TRBV4-1 with TRBJ2-2; D is perhaps TRBD2 (6 bases). This CDR3 is built from 13 residues. Germline CDR1 is MGHRA and CDR2 is YSYEKL. CDR3 sequence: CASSQDSGGELLF. Here the CDR3 DNA reads TGCGCCAGCAGCCAAGATTCGGGCGGGGAGCTGCTTTTT.

The chain employs TRBV7-2 and TRBJ2-7; D remains unclear. The germline V gene has CDR1 SGHTA and CDR2 FQGNSA. CDR3 length: 15 residues. V dropped 0 bases and J dropped 5 bases, with 14 bases sitting between them. The CDR3 loop reads CASSLAERSVHEQYF. The CDR3 DNA is TGTGCCAGCAGCTTAGCGGAGAGGAGTGTCCACGAGCAGTACTTC.

In this sample, this clone turned up once. V gene TRBV9 combines with J gene TRBJ2-7, with 7 nucleotides matching TRBD2. The V segment lost 0 bases and the J segment 2 bases; nucleotides outside the gene matches: 2. CDR3 size: 14 residues. The germline gives CDR1 SGDLS, CDR2 YYNGEE. CDR3 protein: CASSVAGGTYEQYF. CDR3 DNA sequence: TGTGCCAGCAGCGTAGCGGGAGGAACCTACGAGCAGTACTTC.

With regard to this clone: The junction differs from germline at one of its ends, possibly a read error. This chain uses TRBV7-7 with TRBJ2-5; perhaps TRBD2 as D (6 bases). The CDR3 is 15 residues long. Germline values: CDR1 SSHAT, CDR2 FNYEAQ (reference sequence). The CDR3 DNA is TGTGCTAGCAGCATGGGTGGGACTCCCCAAGAGACCCAGTACTTC. This codes for CASSMGGTPQETQYF.

The chain employs TRBV3-1 (or the pseudogene TRBV3-2) and TRBJ2-3; tentative D call: TRBD2 (5 bases). Trimming pared 3 bases from V and 7 bases from J, leaving 17 bases between. CDR1 LGHDT and CDR2 YNNKEL come from the germline V gene (reference sequence). This CDR3 contains 15 residues. The chain's CDR3 is CASSQFGLASNTQYF. In DNA, the CDR3 is TGTGCCAGCAGCCAGTTTGGGCTAGCTTCTAATACGCAGTATTTT.

The CDR3 sequence is CASTLFGQGIDTQYF. The DNA of the CDR3 is TGTGCCAGCACCCTCTTTGGACAGGGTATCGATACGCAGTATTTT. This sequence joins TRBV11-2 and TRBJ2-3, with 8 bases matching TRBD1. CDR1 is SGHAT and CDR2 is FQNNGV in the germline V gene. The CDR3 covers 15 residues. The ends lost 7 bases at V and 6 bases at J; junction bases unmatched: 12.

This CDR3 is CASSQDSGDIQFF. CDR3 coding DNA: TGTGCCAGCAGCCAAGATTCAGGGGATATTCAGTTCTTC. V gene TRBV4-2 combines with J gene TRBJ2-1, with D maybe TRBD1 (6 bases). In germline, CDR1 is LGHNA, CDR2 YNFKEQ. V shed 0 bases and J shed 13 bases, with 13 bases lying between them. The CDR3 length is 13 residues.

This clone came up a few times. The chain has TRBV13 and TRBJ2-5; the match to TRBD2 covers 13 bases. Germline V gives CDR1 PRHDT, CDR2 FYEKMQ (reference sequence). The CDR3 has 18 amino acids. V was clipped by 3 bases and J by 2 bases; unmatched bases: 9. CDR3 region: CASSFPIRGLAGQETQYF. The CDR3 DNA follows: TGTGCCAGCAGCTTTCCAATCCGGGGACTAGCGGGACAAGAGACCCAGTACTTC.